The 24 T cell receptor beta chains below were found in one sample sequenced in a study of cytomegalovirus exposure and HLA in healthy donors. Primers included in the PCR were 60 Vbeta and 13 Jbeta primers. Using immunoSEQ multiplex PCR, the repertoire was profiled, and TCRdb retains in-frame clones only, with some absent. The sample consists of some 120,000 clones, about 73% of them appearing once. Sequenced material: PBMCs. All receptors come from a woman in her thirties or forties in good health and CMV-seronegative.

This chain uses TRBV5-6 with TRBJ1-2; D is perhaps TRBD1 (5 bases). The CDR3 has 15 residues. Per germline, CDR1 SGHDT and CDR2 YYEEEE. The ends were cut back, 4 bases at V and 3 bases at J, with 16 bases in the middle. The CDR3 sequence is CASSTRGGRYYGYTF. As DNA, the CDR3 is TGTGCCAGCAGCACACGCGGGGGGAGGTACTATGGCTACACCTTC. Drawing the rest from reference TRBV5-6 and TRBJ1-2, the complete variable domain is DAGVTQSPTHLIKTRGQQVTLRCSPKSGHDTVSWYQQALGQGPQFIFQYYEEEERQRGNFPDRFSGHQFPNYSSELNVNALLLGDSALYLCASSTRGGRYYGYTFGSGTRLTVV.

The rearrangement joins TRBV5-6 to TRBJ2-3; tentatively, D is TRBD2 (7 bases). Trimming left V 4 bases short and J 2 bases short, with 17 bases between. The CDR3 length is 16 residues. Per the germline V gene, CDR1 is SGHDT and CDR2 is YYEEEE. CDR3 in amino acids: CASSPTGGWDTDTQYF. The CDR3 coding sequence is TGTGCCAGCAGCCCGACGGGGGGCTGGGACACAGATACGCAGTATTTT.

The gene calls are TRBV9 and TRBJ2-5; 11 bases agree with TRBD2. With V trimmed by 8 bases and J by 4 bases, 1 base remained unmatched. The V gene's germline CDR1 is SGDLS and CDR2 YYNGEE. CDR3 length: 12 amino acids. The CDR3 loop reads CASGLAGETQYF. CDR3 bases: TGTGCCAGTGGACTAGCGGGAGAGACCCAGTACTTC. The complete variable domain, with remaining parts taken from reference TRBV9 and TRBJ2-5, reads DSGVTQTPKHLITATGQRVTLRCSPRSGDLSVYWYQQSLDQGLQFLIQYYNGEERAKGNILERFSAQQFPDLHSELNLSSLELGDSALYFCASGLAGETQYFGPGTRLLVL.

The chain uses TRBV5-1 and TRBJ1-4; possible D gene TRBD1, 6 bases. From germline, CDR1 is SGHRS and CDR2 YFSETQ. This CDR3 spans 16 amino acids. The ends were cut back, 2 bases at V and 6 bases at J, with 17 bases in the middle. The chain's CDR3 is CASSLGQGPLYEKLFF. DNA of the CDR3: TGCGCCAGCAGCTTAGGGCAGGGGCCGCTCTATGAAAAACTGTTTTTT. Looking up the rest from reference TRBV5-1 and TRBJ1-4 gives the full variable domain: KAGVTQTPRYLIKTRGQQVTLSCSPISGHRSVSWYQQTPGQGLQFLFEYFSETQRNKGNFPGRFSGRQFSNSRSEMNVSTLELGDSALYLCASSLGQGPLYEKLFFGSGTQLSVL.

The chain joins TRBV28 to TRBJ1-2; D is perhaps TRBD1 (5 bases). Trimming pared 3 bases from V and 8 bases from J, leaving 13 bases between. Germline CDR1 reads MDHEN; CDR2 reads SYDVKM. This CDR3 has 13 residues. CDR3 nucleotides: TGTGCCAGCAGTTTCGCCCGCAGGGTCGGCTACACCTTC. Its translation is CASSFARRVGYTF.

The chain combines TRBV18 with TRBJ2-2, with 10 bases identical to TRBD2. The V gene's germline CDR1 is KGHSH and CDR2 LQKENI. The CDR3 contains 16 residues. V lost 8 bases and J lost 4; bases outside the gene matches: 10. Written as DNA, the CDR3 is TGTGCCAGCCAGACCCTCAGCGGGAGGGCCACCGGGGAGCTGTTTTTT. It translates to CASQTLSGRATGELFF.

The chain links TRBV7-9 to TRBJ1-4; maybe TRBD1 (5 bases). The CDR3 runs 15 residues. V dropped 4 bases and J dropped 5 bases, with 14 bases sitting between them. Per germline, CDR1 SEHNR and CDR2 FQNEAQ (reference sequence). The CDR3 reads CASSSWTDKNEKLFF. The DNA for the CDR3 is TGTGCCAGCAGCTCGTGGACGGACAAGAATGAAAAACTGTTTTTT.

This clone has just one count. The junction and the germline gene differ at one end; a read error may be behind it. The chain is built from TRBV7-9 and TRBJ2-7; 7 bases line up with TRBD2. The CDR3 runs to 15 residues. CDR1 SEHNR and CDR2 FQNEAQ come from the germline V gene (reference sequence). CDR3 loop: CSSSLSGTGTTDWGF. DNA of the CDR3: TGTTCCAGCAGCTTATCCGGGACGGGGACTACTGATTGGGGCTTC.

This chain connects TRBV29-1 to TRBJ2-7, with D possibly TRBD1 on 7 matching bases. CDR1 is SQVTM and CDR2 is ANQGSEA in the germline V gene. This CDR3 has 14 residues. V was cut by 8 bases and J by 5 bases, with 22 bases left in between. CDR3 DNA: TGCAGCTGTAGTAGGGCAGGGGGGATCCACGAGCAGTACTTC. Amino acid sequence: CSCSRAGGIHEQYF.

Concerning this clone: Mismatch with germline at one junction end may stem from a read error. The V and J genes are TRBV4-1 and TRBJ2-1; weak D call: TRBD2 (6 bases). The CDR3 has 14 amino acids. CDR1 is MGHRA and CDR2 is YSYEKL in the germline V gene. The CDR3 DNA follows: TGCGCCAGCAGCGCCTGGGACTCCCACAATGAGCAGTTCTTC. The encoded protein is CASSAWDSHNEQFF.

The V call is TRBV19, the J call TRBJ1-5; the D gene is possibly TRBD1 (5 bases). The CDR3 spans 15 residues. The V gene lost 3 bases and the J gene lost 2 bases, with 11 bases spanning the gap. In germline, CDR1 is LNHDA, CDR2 SQIVND (reference sequence). Here the CDR3 reads CASSIDGGGNQPQHF. DNA of the CDR3: TGTGCCAGTAGTATCGACGGGGGGGGCAATCAGCCCCAGCATTTT.

The chain uses TRBV7-9 and TRBJ1-1, with a tentative D call TRBD1 (5 bases). CDR1 and CDR2 from the germline V gene are SEHNR and FQNEAQ (reference sequence). CDR3 length: 15 residues. Trimming removed 5 bases from V and 0 bases from J, with 13 bases in between. CDR3 protein: CASSPRGHVNTEAFF. DNA for the CDR3: TGTGCCAGCAGCCCCAGAGGACACGTGAACACTGAAGCTTTCTTT.

This clone has just a few counts. V and J are TRBV6-1 and TRBJ2-7; possibly TRBD1 for D (5 bases). The CDR3 runs 13 residues. The V gene's germline CDR1 is MNHNS and CDR2 SASEGT. The V and J ends lost 0 bases and 5 bases respectively, with 8 bases between them. The CDR3 DNA reads as TGTGCCAGCAGTGAAGCGGGGCCCGACGAGCAGTACTTC. Its protein is CASSEAGPDEQYF.

The CDR3 here is CASSLGTRNYGYTF. The CDR3 nucleotides are TGCGCCAGCAGCTTGGGGACACGTAACTATGGCTACACCTTC. The chain is built from TRBV5-1 and TRBJ1-2; perhaps TRBD1 as D (5 bases). The CDR3 consists of 14 residues. From germline, CDR1 is SGHRS and CDR2 YFSETQ. Trimming cost V 0 bases and J 1 base, with 7 bases left between them.

The V and J genes are TRBV7-2 and TRBJ2-5, with D maybe TRBD2 (5 bases). With the DNA end fitting TRBJ2-7 better, the J assignment may be wrong. Looked up from germline, CDR1 is SGHTA and CDR2 is FQGNSA. The CDR3 consists of 14 residues. CDR3 nucleotide sequence: TGTGCCAGCACTCCGGCCGGGGTACCCTACGAGCAGTACTTC. Amino acids: CASTPAGVPYEQYF.

The rearrangement links TRBV28 to TRBJ2-1, with 9 positions matching TRBD2. The CDR3 totals 14 residues. Looked up from germline, CDR1 is MDHEN and CDR2 is SYDVKM. V lost 6 bases to trimming and J lost 8 bases; unmatched junction nucleotides: 8. CDR3 region: CASRRQLAGDEQFF. CDR3 nucleotide sequence: TGTGCCAGCAGGCGCCAATTAGCGGGAGATGAGCAGTTCTTC.

CDR3: CASSRQGSGYTF. The CDR3 region has the DNA TGCGCCAGCAGCCGCCAGGGTAGTGGCTACACCTTC. V and J are TRBV4-3 and TRBJ1-2, with D possibly being TRBD1 (5 bases). V was clipped by 4 bases and J by 7 bases, with 10 bases between them. The CDR3 spans 12 residues. Germline CDR1 reads LGHNA; CDR2 reads YSLEER.

The rearrangement joins TRBV27 to TRBJ2-7, with 10 bases fitting TRBD2. Germline CDR1 and CDR2: MNHEY and SMNVEV (reference sequence). Trimming at V came to 6 bases and at J to 6 bases, leaving 11 bases not matched to a gene. The CDR3 contains 15 residues. This chain's CDR3 is CASRGLIAGGSEQYF. The DNA of the CDR3 is TGTGCCAGCAGAGGGTTAATAGCGGGAGGTAGCGAGCAGTACTTC.

This chain uses TRBV14 with TRBJ1-6, with TRBD1 identical over 8 bases. Germline V gene sequence: CDR1 SGHDN, CDR2 FVKESK. V lost 5 bases and J lost 8; bases outside the gene matches: 2. The CDR3 is 13 residues long. This CDR3 is CASSEQGDSPLHF. DNA of the CDR3: TGTGCCAGCAGCGAACAGGGGGATTCACCCCTCCACTTT.

This clone was picked up one time. This chain uses TRBV5-1 with TRBJ2-2, with D perhaps TRBD2 (5 bases). Trimming cost V 0 bases and J 0 bases, with 9 bases left between them. Germline V gene data show CDR1 as SGHRS and CDR2 as YFSETQ. The CDR3 has 16 amino acids. CDR3 coding DNA: TGCGCCAGCAGCTTGGGTGGGAGTACGAACACCGGGGAGCTGTTTTTT. As protein: CASSLGGSTNTGELFF.

V and J are TRBV5-6 and TRBJ1-2, with 7 bases identical to TRBD1. This CDR3 has 14 residues. V was pared by 2 bases and J by 4 bases, with 5 bases of the junction left unmatched. The V gene's germline CDR1 is SGHDT and CDR2 YYEEEE. In nucleotides, the CDR3 is TGTGCCAGCAGCTTCTGGACAGGAAGCTATGGCTACACCTTC. It is translated as CASSFWTGSYGYTF.

This chain joins TRBV10-3 and TRBJ2-7, with 9 bases identical to TRBD1. CDR3 length equals 17 residues. Losses at the gene ends were 6 bases for V and 0 bases for J; bases not matched to a gene: 12. Germline V gene lookup returns CDR1 ENHRY and CDR2 SYGVKD. The CDR3 here is CAIRGPGQGHSSYEQYF. Written as DNA, the CDR3 is TGTGCCATCAGGGGGCCGGGACAGGGACATAGCTCCTACGAGCAGTACTTC.

As for this clone: Other nucleotide sequences from this sample produce the same CDR3. V is TRBV2 and J is TRBJ2-1; TRBD2 might be the D (5 bases). This CDR3 contains 14 residues. Trimming took 5 bases from V and 0 from J, leaving 8 bases between them. The germline CDR1 and CDR2 sequences are SNHLY and FYNNEI. The CDR3 spells CASSRGGSYNEQFF. The CDR3 DNA is TGTGCCAGCAGTCGCGGAGGCTCCTACAATGAGCAGTTCTTC.

About this clone: Its ends do not fully match the called genes, so a read error is possible. The sample holds other DNA sequences that translate to the same CDR3. This chain uses TRBV4-1 with TRBJ1-1; D gene uncertain. The CDR3 sequence is 13 residues long. The V gene's germline CDR1 is MGHRA and CDR2 YSYEKL. This chain's CDR3 is CASSRQENTEAFF. CDR3 sequence (DNA): TGCGCCAGCAGCCGCCAGGAAAACACTGAAGCCTTCTTT.